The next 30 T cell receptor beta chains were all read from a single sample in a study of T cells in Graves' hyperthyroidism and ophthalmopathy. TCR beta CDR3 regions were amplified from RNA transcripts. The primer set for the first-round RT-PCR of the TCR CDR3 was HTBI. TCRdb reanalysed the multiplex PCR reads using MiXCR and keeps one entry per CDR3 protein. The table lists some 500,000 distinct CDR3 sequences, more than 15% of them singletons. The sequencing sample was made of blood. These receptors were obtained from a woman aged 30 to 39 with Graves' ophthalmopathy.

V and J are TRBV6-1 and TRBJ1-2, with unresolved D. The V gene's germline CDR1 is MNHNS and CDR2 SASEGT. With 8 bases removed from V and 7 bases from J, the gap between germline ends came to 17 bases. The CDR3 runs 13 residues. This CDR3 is CASANLGALGYTF. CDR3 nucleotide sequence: TGTGCCAGCGCCAACCTCGGTGCGCTTGGCTACACCTTC.

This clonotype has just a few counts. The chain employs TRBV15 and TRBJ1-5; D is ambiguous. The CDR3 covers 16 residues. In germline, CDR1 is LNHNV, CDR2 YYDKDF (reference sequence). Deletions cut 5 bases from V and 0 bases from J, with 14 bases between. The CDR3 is CATSGSYINSNQPQHF. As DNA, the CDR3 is TGTGCCACCAGCGGTTCGTATATAAATAGCAATCAGCCCCAGCATTTT.

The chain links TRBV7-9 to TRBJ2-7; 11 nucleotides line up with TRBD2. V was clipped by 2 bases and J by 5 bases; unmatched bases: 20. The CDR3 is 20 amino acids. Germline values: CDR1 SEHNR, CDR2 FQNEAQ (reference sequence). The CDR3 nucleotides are TGTGCCAGCAGCTTAACGGCAACGGAGTCGCGACTAGCGGGACTCGACGAGCAGTACTTC. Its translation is CASSLTATESRLAGLDEQYF.

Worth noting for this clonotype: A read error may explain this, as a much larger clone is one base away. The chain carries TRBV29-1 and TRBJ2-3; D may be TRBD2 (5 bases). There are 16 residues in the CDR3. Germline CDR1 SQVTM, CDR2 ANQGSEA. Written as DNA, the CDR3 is TGCGGCGGAAAACTTACTAGAGGAGTGATGGAGGATACGCAGTATTTT. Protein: CGGKLTRGVMEDTQYF.

The CDR3 sequence: CASSFLGTRLDIQYF. The DNA for the CDR3 is TGTGCCAGCAGCTTCCTTGGGACTAGACTCGACATTCAGTACTTC. This sequence joins TRBV5-8 and TRBJ2-4; TRBD2 matches 8 bases. The CDR3 runs to 15 residues. V shed 2 bases and J 8 bases; nucleotides not matched to a gene: 9. Germline CDR1 reads SGHTS; CDR2 reads YDEGEE.

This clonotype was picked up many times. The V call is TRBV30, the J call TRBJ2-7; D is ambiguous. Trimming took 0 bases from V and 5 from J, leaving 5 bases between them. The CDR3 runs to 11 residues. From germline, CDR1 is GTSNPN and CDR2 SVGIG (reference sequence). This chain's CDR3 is CAWSVLHEQYF. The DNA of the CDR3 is TGTGCCTGGAGTGTACTGCACGAGCAGTACTTC.

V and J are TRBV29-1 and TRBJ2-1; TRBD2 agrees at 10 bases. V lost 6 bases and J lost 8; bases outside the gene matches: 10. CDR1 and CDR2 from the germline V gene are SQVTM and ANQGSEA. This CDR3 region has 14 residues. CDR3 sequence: CSVVSSGSFDEQFF. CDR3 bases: TGCAGCGTCGTCTCTAGCGGGAGTTTCGATGAGCAGTTCTTC.

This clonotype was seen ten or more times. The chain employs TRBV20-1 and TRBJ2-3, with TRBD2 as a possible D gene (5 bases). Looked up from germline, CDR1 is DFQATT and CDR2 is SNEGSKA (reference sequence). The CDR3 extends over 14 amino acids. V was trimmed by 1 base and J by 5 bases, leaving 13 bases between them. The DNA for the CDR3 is TGCAGTGCTAGAGGAACTAGACTCAGAGATACGCAGTATTTT. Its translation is CSARGTRLRDTQYF.

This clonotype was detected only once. CDR3 bases: TGTGCCAGCAGTCTCGGACTAGGAGCCCAAGAGACCCAGTACTTC. It specifies CASSLGLGAQETQYF. The J gene is TRBJ2-5, the V gene TRBV27; 7 bases align to TRBD2. Germline V gene lookup returns CDR1 MNHEY and CDR2 SMNVEV (reference sequence). The CDR3 spans 15 residues. Unmatched junction bases numbered 7, after V lost 5 bases and J lost 1 base.

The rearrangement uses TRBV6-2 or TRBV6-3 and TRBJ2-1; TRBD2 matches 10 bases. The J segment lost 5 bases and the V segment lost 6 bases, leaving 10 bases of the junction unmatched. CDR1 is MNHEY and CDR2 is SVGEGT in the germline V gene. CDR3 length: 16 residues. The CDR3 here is CASSRASGSMNNEQFF. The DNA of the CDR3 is TGTGCCAGCAGCCGAGCTAGCGGGAGCATGAACAATGAGCAGTTCTTC.

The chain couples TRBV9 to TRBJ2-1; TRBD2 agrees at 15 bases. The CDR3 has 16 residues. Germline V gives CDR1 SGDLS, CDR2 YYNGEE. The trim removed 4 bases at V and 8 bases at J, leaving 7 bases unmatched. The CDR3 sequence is CASSPSGLAGGHEQFF. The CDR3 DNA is TGTGCCAGCAGCCCATCGGGACTAGCGGGGGGACATGAGCAGTTCTTC.

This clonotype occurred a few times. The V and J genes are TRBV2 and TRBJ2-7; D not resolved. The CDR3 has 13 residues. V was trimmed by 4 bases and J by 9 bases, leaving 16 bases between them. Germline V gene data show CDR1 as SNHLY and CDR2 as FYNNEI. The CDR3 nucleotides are TGTGCCAGCAGTGCCGACATCCCCACCAGGCAGTACTTC. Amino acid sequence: CASSADIPTRQYF. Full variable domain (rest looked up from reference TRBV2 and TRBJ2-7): EPEVTQTPSHQVTQMGQEVILRCVPISNHLYFYWYRQILGQKVEFLVSFYNNEISEKSEIFDDQFSVERPDGSNFTLKIRSTKLEDSAMYFCASSADIPTRQYFGPGTRLTVT.

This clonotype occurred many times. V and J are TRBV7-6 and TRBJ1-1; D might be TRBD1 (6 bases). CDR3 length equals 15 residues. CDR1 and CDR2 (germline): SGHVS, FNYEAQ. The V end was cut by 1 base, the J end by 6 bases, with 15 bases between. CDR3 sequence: CASSLGAGGAAEAFF. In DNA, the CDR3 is TGTGCCAGCAGCTTAGGGGCCGGGGGCGCAGCTGAAGCTTTCTTT.

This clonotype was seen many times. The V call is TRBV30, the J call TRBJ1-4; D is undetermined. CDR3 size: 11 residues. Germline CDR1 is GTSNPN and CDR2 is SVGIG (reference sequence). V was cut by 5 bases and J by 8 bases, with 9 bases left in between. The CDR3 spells CAWDPGEKLFF. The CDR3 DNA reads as TGTGCCTGGGATCCCGGGGAAAAACTGTTTTTT.

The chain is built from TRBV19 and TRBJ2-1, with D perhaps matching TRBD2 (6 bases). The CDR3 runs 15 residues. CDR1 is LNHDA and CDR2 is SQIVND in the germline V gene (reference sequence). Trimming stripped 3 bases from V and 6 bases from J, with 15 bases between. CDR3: CASSMVLARGNEQFF. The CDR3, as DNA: TGTGCCAGTAGTATGGTCCTAGCGCGGGGCAATGAGCAGTTCTTC. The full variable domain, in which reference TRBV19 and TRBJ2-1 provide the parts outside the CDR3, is DGGITQSPKYLFRKEGQNVTLSCEQNLNHDAMYWYRQDPGQGLRLIYYSQIVNDFQKGDIAEGYSVSREKKESFPLTVTSAQKNPTAFYLCASSMVLARGNEQFFGPGTRLTVL.

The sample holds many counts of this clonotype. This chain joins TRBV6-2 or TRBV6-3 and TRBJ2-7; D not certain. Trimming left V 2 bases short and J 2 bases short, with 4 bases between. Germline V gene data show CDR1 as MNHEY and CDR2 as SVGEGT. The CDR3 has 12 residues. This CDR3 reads CASSYGPYEQYF. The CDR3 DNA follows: TGTGCCAGCAGTTACGGCCCCTACGAGCAGTACTTC.

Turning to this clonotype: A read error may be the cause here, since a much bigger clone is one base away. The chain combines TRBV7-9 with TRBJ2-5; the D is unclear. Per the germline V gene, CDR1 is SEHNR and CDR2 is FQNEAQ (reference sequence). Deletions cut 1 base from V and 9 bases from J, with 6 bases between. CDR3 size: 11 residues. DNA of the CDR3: TGTGCCAGCAGCTTAGACGAGGCCCAGTACTTC. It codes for CASSLDEAQYF.

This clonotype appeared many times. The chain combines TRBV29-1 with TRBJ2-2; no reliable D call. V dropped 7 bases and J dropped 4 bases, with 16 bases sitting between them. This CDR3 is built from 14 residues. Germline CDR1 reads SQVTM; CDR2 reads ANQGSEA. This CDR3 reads CSATRQGGTGELFF. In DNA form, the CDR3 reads TGCAGCGCCACCCGACAAGGCGGCACCGGGGAGCTGTTTTTT.

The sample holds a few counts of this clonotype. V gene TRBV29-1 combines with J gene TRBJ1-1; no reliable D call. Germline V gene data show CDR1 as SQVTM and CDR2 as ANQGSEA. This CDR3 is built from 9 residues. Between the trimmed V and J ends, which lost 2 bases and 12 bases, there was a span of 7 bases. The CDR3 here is CSVEWGTFF. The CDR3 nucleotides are TGCAGCGTTGAATGGGGAACTTTCTTT.

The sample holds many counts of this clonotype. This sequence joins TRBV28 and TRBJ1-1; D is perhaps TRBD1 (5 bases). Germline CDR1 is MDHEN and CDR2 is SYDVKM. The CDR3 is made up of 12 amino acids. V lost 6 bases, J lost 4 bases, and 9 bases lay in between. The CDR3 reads CASSWTITEAFF. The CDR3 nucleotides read TGTGCCAGCAGCTGGACAATCACTGAAGCTTTCTTT. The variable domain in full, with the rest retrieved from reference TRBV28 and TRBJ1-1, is DVKVTQSSRYLVKRTGEKVFLECVQDMDHENMFWYRQDPGLGLRLIYFSYDVKMKEKGDIPEGYSVSREKKERFSLILESASTNQTSMYLCASSWTITEAFFGQGTRLTVV.

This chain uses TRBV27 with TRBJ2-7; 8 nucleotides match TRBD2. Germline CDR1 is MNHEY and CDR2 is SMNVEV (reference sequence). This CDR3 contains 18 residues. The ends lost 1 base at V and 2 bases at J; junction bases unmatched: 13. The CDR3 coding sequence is TGTGCCAGCAGTTTATGGGCGGGAGGCGACAAAAAACCCTACGAGCAGTACTTC. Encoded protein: CASSLWAGGDKKPYEQYF.

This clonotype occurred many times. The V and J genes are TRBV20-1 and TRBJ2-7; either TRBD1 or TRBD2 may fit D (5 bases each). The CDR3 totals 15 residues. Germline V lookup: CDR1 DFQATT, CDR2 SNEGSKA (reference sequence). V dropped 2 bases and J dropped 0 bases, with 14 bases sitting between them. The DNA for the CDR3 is TGCAGTGCTAGAAACCGGGACGGAGACTCCTACGAGCAGTACTTC. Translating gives CSARNRDGDSYEQYF.

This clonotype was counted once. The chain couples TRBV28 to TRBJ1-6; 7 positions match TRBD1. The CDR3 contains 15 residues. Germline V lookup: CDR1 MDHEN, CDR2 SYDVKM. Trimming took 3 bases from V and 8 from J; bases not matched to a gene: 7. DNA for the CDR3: TGTGCCAGCAGTTTCACACAGGGGTTGCATTCACCCCTCCACTTT. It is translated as CASSFTQGLHSPLHF.

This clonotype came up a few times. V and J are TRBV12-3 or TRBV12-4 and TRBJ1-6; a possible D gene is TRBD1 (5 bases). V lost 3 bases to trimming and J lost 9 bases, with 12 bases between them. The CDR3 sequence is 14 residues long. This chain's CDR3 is CASSFSGGGSPLHF. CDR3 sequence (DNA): TGTGCCAGCAGTTTTTCGGGGGGTGGTTCACCCCTCCACTTT.

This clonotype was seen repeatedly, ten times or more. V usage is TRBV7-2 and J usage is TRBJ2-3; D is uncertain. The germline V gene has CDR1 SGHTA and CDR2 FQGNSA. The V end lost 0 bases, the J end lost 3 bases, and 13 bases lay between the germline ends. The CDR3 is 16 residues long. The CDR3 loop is CASSLAKVLPTDTQYF. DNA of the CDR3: TGTGCCAGCAGCTTAGCGAAAGTACTCCCGACAGATACGCAGTATTTT.

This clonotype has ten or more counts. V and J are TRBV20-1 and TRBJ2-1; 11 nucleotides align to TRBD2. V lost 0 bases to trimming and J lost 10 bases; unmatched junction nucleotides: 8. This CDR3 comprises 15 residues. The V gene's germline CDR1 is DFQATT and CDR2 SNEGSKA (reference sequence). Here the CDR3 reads CSARDLLAGAREQFF. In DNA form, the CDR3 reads TGCAGTGCTAGAGATCTACTAGCGGGAGCAAGGGAGCAGTTCTTC.

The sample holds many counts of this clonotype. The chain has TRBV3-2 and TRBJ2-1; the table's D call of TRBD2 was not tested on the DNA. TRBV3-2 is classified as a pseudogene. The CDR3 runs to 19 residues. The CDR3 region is CASSQDSPTSGSSYNEQFF. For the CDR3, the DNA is TGTGCCAGCAGCCAAGATTCCCCGACTAGCGGGAGCTCCTACAATGAGCAGTTCTTC.

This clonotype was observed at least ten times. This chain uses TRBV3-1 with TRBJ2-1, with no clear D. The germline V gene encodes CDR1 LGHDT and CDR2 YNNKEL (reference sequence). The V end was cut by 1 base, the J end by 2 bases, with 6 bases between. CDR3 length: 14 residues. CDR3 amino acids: CASSQATPYNEQFF. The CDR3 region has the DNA TGTGCCAGCAGCCAAGCGACCCCCTACAATGAGCAGTTCTTC.

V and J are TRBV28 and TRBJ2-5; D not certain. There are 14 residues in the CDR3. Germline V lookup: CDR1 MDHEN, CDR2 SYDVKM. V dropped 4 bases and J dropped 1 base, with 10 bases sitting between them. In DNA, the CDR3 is TGTGCCAGCAGTTATTATAGTACCCAAGAGACCCAGTACTTC. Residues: CASSYYSTQETQYF. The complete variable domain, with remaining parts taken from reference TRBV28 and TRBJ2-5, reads DVKVTQSSRYLVKRTGEKVFLECVQDMDHENMFWYRQDPGLGLRLIYFSYDVKMKEKGDIPEGYSVSREKKERFSLILESASTNQTSMYLCASSYYSTQETQYFGPGTRLLVL.

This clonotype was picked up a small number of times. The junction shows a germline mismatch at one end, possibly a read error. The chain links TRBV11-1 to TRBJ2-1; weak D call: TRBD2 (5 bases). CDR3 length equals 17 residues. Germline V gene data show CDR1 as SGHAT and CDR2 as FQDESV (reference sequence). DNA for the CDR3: TGCGCCAGCAGCCAAGACCCCCTAGCTGACTCCTACAATGAGCAGTTCTTC. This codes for CASSQDPLADSYNEQFF. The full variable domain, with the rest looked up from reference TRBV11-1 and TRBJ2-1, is EAEVAQSPRYKITEKSQAVAFWCDPISGHATLYWYRQILGQGPELLVQFQDESVVDDSQLPKDRFSAERLKGVDSTLKIQPAELGDSAMYLCASSQDPLADSYNEQFFGPGTRLTVL.